One sample yielded the 7 T cell receptor beta chains listed below, sequenced in a study of T cell repertoires in cytomegalovirus infection. Their antigens remain unidentified. TCRdb ran MiXCR on the reads and lists one entry per CDR3 protein. This sample yields fewer than 900,000 distinct CDR3 sequences, of which 25% to 35% are seen a single time; roughly 14% belongs to the top ten. Sequencing was performed on cultured CD8+ T cells from PBMCs, taken from culture after CMV antigen stimulation. Receptors originate from a human donor in good health (CMV status not recorded). Some clones in this sample may be carry-over from other donors' samples.

The chain carries TRBV11-2 and TRBJ2-7; maybe TRBD1 (6 bases). V was shortened by 2 bases and J by 7 bases, with 12 bases between the two germline ends. The CDR3 is made up of 13 amino acids. Per germline, CDR1 SGHAT and CDR2 FQNNGV. CDR3 bases: TGTGCCAGCAGCTTATTTTACAGGGAAGAGCAGTACTTC. This codes for CASSLFYREEQYF. Full variable domain (remainder filled in from reference TRBV11-2 and TRBJ2-7): EAGVAQSPRYKIIEKRQSVAFWCNPISGHATLYWYQQILGQGPKLLIQFQNNGVVDDSQLPKDRFSAERLKGVDSTLKIQPAKLEDSAVYLCASSLFYREEQYFGPGTRLTVT.

CDR3 amino acids: CAILAAGAKNEQFF. As DNA, the CDR3 is TGTGCCATCCTGGCAGCGGGGGCTAAAAATGAGCAGTTCTTC. The chain has TRBV10-3 and TRBJ2-1; TRBD2 matches at 8 bases. The CDR3 has 14 amino acids. The V gene end was trimmed by 8 bases and the J gene end by 7 bases; junction bases not matched to a gene: 10. Looked up from germline, CDR1 is ENHRY and CDR2 is SYGVKD.

The chain combines TRBV20-1 with TRBJ1-5; no clear D. This CDR3 is 15 amino acids long. CDR1 and CDR2 from the germline V gene are DFQATT and SNEGSKA (reference sequence). Trimming cost V 2 bases and J 0 bases, with 11 bases left between them. CDR3 coding DNA: TGCAGTGCTAGACTGGGTGGCTTTAGCAATCAGCCCCAGCATTTT. Encoded protein: CSARLGGFSNQPQHF.

In its sample, this clonotype was seen a few times. The genes are TRBV7-9 and TRBJ1-2; tentative D call: TRBD1 (5 bases). The CDR3 runs 13 residues. Germline CDR1 is SEHNR and CDR2 is FQNEAQ (reference sequence). The V end lost 4 bases, the J end lost 2 bases, and 8 bases lay between the germline ends. The CDR3 nucleotides are TGTGCCAGCAGCTGGGACCGAAACTATGGCTACACCTTC. Its protein product is CASSWDRNYGYTF. The variable domain in full, completed from reference TRBV7-9 and TRBJ1-2, reads DTGVSQNPRHKITKRGQNVTFRCDPISEHNRLYWYRQTLGQGPEFLTYFQNEAQLEKSRLLSDRFSAERPKGSFSTLEIQRTEQGDSAMYLCASSWDRNYGYTFGSGTRLTVV.

The chain couples TRBV7-4 to TRBJ2-5; D call uncertain. Trimming removed 0 bases at V and 4 bases at J, with 9 bases between. Germline values: CDR1 SGHVT, CDR2 SQSDAQ. The CDR3 totals 14 residues. CDR3 sequence (DNA): TGTGCCAGCAGCTTAGCGGTTAGTTTAGAGACCCAGTACTTC. Translating gives CASSLAVSLETQYF. Drawing the rest from reference TRBV7-4 and TRBJ2-5, the complete variable domain is GAGVSQSPRYKVAKRGRDVALRCDSISGHVTLYWYRQTLGQGSEVLTYSQSDAQRDKSGRPSGRFSAERPERSVSTLKIQRTEQGDSAVYLCASSLAVSLETQYFGPGTRLLVL.

To note about this clonotype: This may arise from a read error, as a much more abundant clone is one base away. This rearrangement joins TRBV4-1 to TRBJ2-5, with D possibly being TRBD1 or TRBD2 (5 bases each). Germline CDR1 MGHRA, CDR2 YSYEKL. This CDR3 region has 14 residues. The CDR3 sequence: CASSQGLMGEIQYF. The CDR3 DNA reads as TGCGCCAGCAGCCAAGGGCTCATGGGGGAGATCCAGTACTTC.

This clonotype was seen more than once but under ten times. Here the CDR3 DNA reads TGTGCCAGCAGCTTAGAATTAGGGACAGGGTGGGAAAAACTGTTTTTT. This encodes CASSLELGTGWEKLFF. The rearrangement joins TRBV7-2 to TRBJ1-4; 9 bases align to TRBD1. Germline V gene data show CDR1 as SGHTA and CDR2 as FQGNSA. The CDR3 consists of 16 residues. After removal of 1 base from V and 8 bases from J, the junction contained 8 bases not matched to a gene. The full variable domain, with the rest looked up from reference TRBV7-2 and TRBJ1-4, is GAGVSQSPSNKVTEKGKDVELRCDPISGHTALYWYRQSLGQGLEFLIYFQGNSAPDKSGLPSDRFSAERTGGSVSTLTIQRTQQEDSAVYLCASSLELGTGWEKLFFGSGTQLSVL.